This TCR beta chain stems from a study of early stage breast cancer tumors (dated by TCRdb to 2016 to 2017). About the investigation overall: Of the approximately 15 invasive breast tumors, roughly 13 were found to be estrogen receptor-positive, progesterone receptor-positive and HER2-negative. About 70% of the 12 ER+/PR+/HER2- tumors were invasive ductal carcinomas, while the other four were invasive lobular carcinomas. On average, each sample had roughly 9.7-fold read coverage. Across all samples, 2.5 million to 3 million templates representing approximately 1 million unique clonotypes were detected.

About this clone itself: The clone's antigen remains unknown. There are no base qualities to consult, and no much larger clone falls within one base.

General findings and caveats noted by the study authors: Bulk genomic DNA sequencing of unsorted cells missed chain pairing and functional markers such as CD4, CD8 and FOXP3. Tumors showed about 2.3-fold higher T cell density and higher clonality than adjacent normal breast tissue. Because the cohort was small, analysis by tumor subtype was not possible. Enriched TCRB sequences shared across patients were mostly commonly generated sequences, unlikely to play an important role in the tumor microenvironment. Repertoires from blood resembled normal breast more closely than tumor, and using blood as a reference for each tissue separated tumor from normal in 14 of 16 patients.

Every sample was amplified as two independent genomic DNA replicates, using approximately 0.5 ug for blood and 1.5 ug for tumor or normal breast. TCRB sequencing of genomic DNA was carried out with the ImmunoSeq Intro kit according to the manufacturer's instructions. Multiplex PCR ran around 29 cycles with proprietary primers and spike-in control sequences for absolute quantification. Single-end 150-bp reads were used to sequence an 87-bp fragment covering the CDR3 and the flanking V and J genes. Each lane of an Illumina MiSeq using version 3.0 chemistry carried seven multiplexed samples, with two replicates per sample. Turning to the authors' computational methods: Raw data were processed by the vendor's proprietary pipeline, with both replicates merged into one result per sample. Productive rearrangements sharing the V-gene family, CDR3 amino acid sequence and J-gene segment were defined as clonotypes. Clonality was calculated as 1 minus the normalized Shannon entropy (Pielou evenness) of TCRB abundances. To estimate T cell density, the total number of templates was divided by the input cell count, which was inferred from how much DNA went in. Total repertoire diversity and clonality were estimated with Recon using default parameters. Clonotypes with over 0.1% abundance in tumor and at least 32-fold higher abundance in tumor than in normal breast were defined as tumor-enriched. TCRdb stores this immuneACCESS table with in-frame sequences only. Part of the clones is absent; in the studies checked, under half of the shortfall reflects unresolved V genes, and no reason is known for the rest. That table furnishes V, J and clone size, whereas the DNA furnished D and trimming. Recorded for this sample are nearly 70,000 clones; about 85% of them occurred a single time. The ten largest make up approximately 4.5% of the sample.

CDR1 and CDR2 (WNHNN, SYGVQD) derive from the germline V gene (reference sequence). V is pared back by 2 bases and J by 2 bases, with 10 bases lying between the germline termini. The CDR3 numbers 14 residues from cysteine through phenylalanine. Only the CDR3 region is kept as DNA, spanning 42 bases read in frame from base 1. The study profiled bulk TCR beta-chain repertoires in matched peripheral blood, tumor and adjacent normal breast tissue taken from more than 15 patients with early-stage breast cancer. Before surgery, roughly 5-10 mL of whole blood was collected in EDTA tubes and processed within 2 hours. Ficoll-Paque centrifugation in SepMate-50 tubes was used to isolate peripheral blood mononuclear cells. PBMCs were cryopreserved in 90% FBS with approximately 10% DMSO in aliquots of roughly 1.8 to 4.5 million cells and stored in liquid nitrogen. The Qiagen AllPrep DNA/RNA Mini kit was used for genomic DNA extraction.

The sample was blood. The chain is assembled from TRBV10-1 and TRBJ2-7, with no confident D gene call. The receptor's source is a middle-aged person with breast cancer. The sequenced DNA: TGCGCCAGCAGTGAGGGGGTAGGGCCCTACGAGCAGTACTTC. It translates as CASSEGVGPYEQYF.